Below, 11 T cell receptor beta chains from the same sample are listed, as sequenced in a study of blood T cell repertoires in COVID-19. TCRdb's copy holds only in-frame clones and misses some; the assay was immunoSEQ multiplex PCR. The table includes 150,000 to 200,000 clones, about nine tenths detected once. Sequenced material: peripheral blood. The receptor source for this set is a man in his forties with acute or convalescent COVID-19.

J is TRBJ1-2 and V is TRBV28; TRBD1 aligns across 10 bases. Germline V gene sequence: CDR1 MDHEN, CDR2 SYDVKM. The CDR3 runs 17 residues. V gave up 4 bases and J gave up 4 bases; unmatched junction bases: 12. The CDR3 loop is CASSWVGGTGALYGYTF. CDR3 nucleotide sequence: TGTGCCAGCAGTTGGGTAGGAGGGACAGGGGCCCTCTATGGCTACACCTTC.

DNA of the CDR3: TGTGCCAGCAGCCCGGGACTAGTAAACACCGGGGAGCTGTTTTTT. Its translation: CASSPGLVNTGELFF. The chain joins TRBV7-2 to TRBJ2-2; 8 bases fit TRBD2. Unmatched junction bases numbered 4, after V lost 5 bases and J lost 2 bases. In germline, CDR1 is SGHTA, CDR2 FQGNSA. This CDR3 region has 15 residues.

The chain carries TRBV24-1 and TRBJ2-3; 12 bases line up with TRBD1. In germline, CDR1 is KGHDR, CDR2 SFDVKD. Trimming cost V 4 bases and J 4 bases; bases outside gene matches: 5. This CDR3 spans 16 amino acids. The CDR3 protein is CATSDRDRGLADTQYF. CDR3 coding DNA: TGTGCCACCAGTGACCGGGACAGGGGGCTCGCAGATACGCAGTATTTT.

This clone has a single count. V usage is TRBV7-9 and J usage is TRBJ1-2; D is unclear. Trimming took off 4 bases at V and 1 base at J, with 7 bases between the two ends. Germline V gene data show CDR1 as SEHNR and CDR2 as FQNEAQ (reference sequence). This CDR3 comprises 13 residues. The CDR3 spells CASSSKSNYGYTF. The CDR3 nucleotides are TGTGCCAGCAGCTCAAAGAGTAACTATGGCTACACCTTC. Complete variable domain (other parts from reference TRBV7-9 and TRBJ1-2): DTGVSQNPRHKITKRGQNVTFRCDPISEHNRLYWYRQTLGQGPEFLTYFQNEAQLEKSRLLSDRFSAERPKGSFSTLEIQRTEQGDSAMYLCASSSKSNYGYTFGSGTRLTVV.

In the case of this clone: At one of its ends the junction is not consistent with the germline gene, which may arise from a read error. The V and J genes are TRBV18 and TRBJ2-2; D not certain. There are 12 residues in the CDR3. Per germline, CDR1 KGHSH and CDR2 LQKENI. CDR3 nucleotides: TGTGCCAGCTCCCCTGACACGGGGGAGCTGTTTTTT. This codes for CASSPDTGELFF.

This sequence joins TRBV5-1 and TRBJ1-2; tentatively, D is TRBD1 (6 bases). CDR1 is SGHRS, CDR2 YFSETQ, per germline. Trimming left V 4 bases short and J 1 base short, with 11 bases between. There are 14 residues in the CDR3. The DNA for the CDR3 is TGCGCCAGCAGCCAGGGGACCGTTAACTATGGCTACACCTTC. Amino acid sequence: CASSQGTVNYGYTF.

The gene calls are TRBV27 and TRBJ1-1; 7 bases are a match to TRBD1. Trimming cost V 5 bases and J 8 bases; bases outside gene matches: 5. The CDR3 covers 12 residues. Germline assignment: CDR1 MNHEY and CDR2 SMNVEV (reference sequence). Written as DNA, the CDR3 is TGTGCCAGCAGTATAACAGGGGCGGAAGCTTTCTTT. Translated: CASSITGAEAFF.

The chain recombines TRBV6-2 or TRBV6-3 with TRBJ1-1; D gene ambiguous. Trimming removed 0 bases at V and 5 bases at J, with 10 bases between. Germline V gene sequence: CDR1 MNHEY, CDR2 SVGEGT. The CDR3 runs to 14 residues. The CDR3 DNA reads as TGTGCCAGCAGTTACTCGTCGCGGGGTACTGAAGCTTTCTTT. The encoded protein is CASSYSSRGTEAFF.

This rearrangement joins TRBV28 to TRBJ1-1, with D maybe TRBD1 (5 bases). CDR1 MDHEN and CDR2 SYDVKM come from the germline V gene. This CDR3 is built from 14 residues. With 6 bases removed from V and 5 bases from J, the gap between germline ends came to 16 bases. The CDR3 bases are TGTGCCAGCAGAACTATCCCAGCAGGGACTGAAGCTTTCTTT. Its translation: CASRTIPAGTEAFF. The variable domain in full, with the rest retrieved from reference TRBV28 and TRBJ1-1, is DVKVTQSSRYLVKRTGEKVFLECVQDMDHENMFWYRQDPGLGLRLIYFSYDVKMKEKGDIPEGYSVSREKKERFSLILESASTNQTSMYLCASRTIPAGTEAFFGQGTRLTVV.

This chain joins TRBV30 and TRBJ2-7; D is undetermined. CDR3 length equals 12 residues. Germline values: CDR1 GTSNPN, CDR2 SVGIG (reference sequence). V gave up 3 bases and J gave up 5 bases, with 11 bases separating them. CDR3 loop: CAWSRASDEQYF. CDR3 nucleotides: TGTGCCTGGAGCCGAGCGAGCGACGAGCAGTACTTC.

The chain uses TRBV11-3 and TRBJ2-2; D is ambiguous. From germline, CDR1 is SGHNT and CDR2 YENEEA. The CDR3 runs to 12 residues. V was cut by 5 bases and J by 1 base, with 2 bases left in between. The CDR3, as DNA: TGTGCCAGCAGCCAGAACACCGGGGAGCTGTTTTTT. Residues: CASSQNTGELFF.